The 26 T cell receptor beta chains listed next were all sequenced from one sample in a study of blood T cells in healthy people across ages. PCR was performed a second time for about 7 to 11 cycles using a sample-barcoded 5' primer and a J-beta primer mix. Each CDR3 protein gets one entry after TCRdb re-called the 5' RACE reads with MiXCR. This table has 500,000 to 550,000 distinct CDR3 sequences, around 24% appearing once. The sample was also reused in another study, on T cells of mothers and their children.

Sequenced sample: blood. Receptors originate from a boy younger than 18 in good health.

The gene calls are TRBV11-2 and TRBJ1-6; perhaps TRBD1 as D (6 bases). Deletions cut 3 bases from V and 15 bases from J, with 15 bases between. Germline assignment: CDR1 SGHAT and CDR2 FQNNGV. The CDR3 has 13 amino acids. CDR3 DNA: TGTGCCAGCAGCTTCGGGACACCGTGGCTCCTCCACTTT. Translation gives CASSFGTPWLLHF.

The CDR3 loop reads CASNTFGTGVYGYTF. As DNA, the CDR3 is TGTGCCAGCAACACTTTCGGGACAGGGGTCTATGGCTACACCTTC. The rearrangement links TRBV28 to TRBJ1-2, with 10 bases that match TRBD1. The CDR3 length is 15 residues. Germline values: CDR1 MDHEN, CDR2 SYDVKM. J gave up 4 bases and V 7 bases, and 9 bases lay outside the gene matches.

This chain joins TRBV20-1 and TRBJ1-4, with D hard to call. Germline CDR1 and CDR2: DFQATT and SNEGSKA (reference sequence). This CDR3 comprises 14 residues. V lost 6 bases, J lost 4 bases, and 15 bases lay in between. This CDR3 is CSAESLLDNEKLFF. CDR3 sequence (DNA): TGCAGTGCCGAGTCACTTTTGGATAATGAAAAACTGTTTTTT.

This chain uses TRBV5-1 with TRBJ2-7, with 10 positions matching TRBD1. The CDR3 is 16 residues long. V dropped 1 base and J dropped 7; count of bases not matched to a gene: 11. From germline, CDR1 is SGHRS and CDR2 YFSETQ. Here the CDR3 DNA reads TGCGCCAGCAGCTTGACTACCGGGACAGGGGACGGGGAGCAGTACTTC. Protein product: CASSLTTGTGDGEQYF. Variable domain in full (rest from reference TRBV5-1 and TRBJ2-7): KAGVTQTPRYLIKTRGQQVTLSCSPISGHRSVSWYQQTPGQGLQFLFEYFSETQRNKGNFPGRFSGRQFSNSRSEMNVSTLELGDSALYLCASSLTTGTGDGEQYFGPGTRLTVT.

This clonotype came up many times. V is TRBV4-2 and J is TRBJ2-7; 11 bases line up with TRBD1. Germline V lookup: CDR1 LGHNA, CDR2 YNFKEQ. This CDR3 is built from 16 residues. Trimming cost V 4 bases and J 3 bases; bases outside gene matches: 8. CDR3 in amino acids: CASSPNPGQGGYEQYF. Here the CDR3 DNA reads TGTGCCAGCAGCCCGAATCCGGGACAGGGGGGCTACGAGCAGTACTTC.

The rearrangement joins TRBV5-1 to TRBJ1-5; D ambiguous. The CDR3 totals 13 residues. Trimming cost V 2 bases and J 3 bases, with 6 bases left between them. The germline CDR1 and CDR2 sequences are SGHRS and YFSETQ. The CDR3 nucleotides are TGCGCCAGCAGCTTAATGCCCAATCAGCCCCAGCATTTT. Protein sequence: CASSLMPNQPQHF.

This clonotype appeared many times. This chain links TRBV29-1 with TRBJ2-1; the D gene could be TRBD1 or TRBD2 (5 bases each). Germline V lookup: CDR1 SQVTM, CDR2 ANQGSEA. Trimming took off 7 bases at V and 0 bases at J, with 10 bases between the two ends. The CDR3 has 13 residues. The chain's CDR3 is CSASGGSYNEQFF. CDR3 nucleotides: TGCAGCGCGTCTGGGGGCTCCTACAATGAGCAGTTCTTC.

The chain combines TRBV5-1 with TRBJ2-7, with TRBD1 matching 8 bases. J lost 2 bases, V lost 4 bases, and 11 bases had no gene match. The CDR3 totals 16 residues. Germline V CDR1 and CDR2: SGHRS, YFSETQ. The CDR3 loop reads CASSTYSDRVPYEQYF. The CDR3, as DNA: TGCGCCAGCAGCACATATTCGGACAGGGTTCCCTACGAGCAGTACTTC.

In its sample, this clonotype was seen once. The chain uses TRBV6-1 and TRBJ2-5; no firm D call. Looked up from germline, CDR1 is MNHNS and CDR2 is SASEGT. The CDR3 loop spans 13 amino acids. With 7 bases removed from V and 0 bases from J, the gap between germline ends came to 9 bases. The CDR3 here is CASNRQYQETQYF. CDR3 coding DNA: TGTGCCAGCAACCGGCAGTACCAAGAGACCCAGTACTTC.

This clonotype was counted only a few times. Here the CDR3 reads CASSQAHSTSGGSETQYF. CDR3 DNA: TGTGCCAGCAGCCAAGCTCACTCGACTAGCGGGGGATCAGAGACCCAGTACTTC. The chain is built from TRBV3-1 and TRBJ2-5; 12 positions match TRBD2. The V gene's germline CDR1 is LGHDT and CDR2 YNNKEL (reference sequence). CDR3 length equals 18 residues. J lost 4 bases, V lost 1 base, and 10 bases had no gene match.

The chain has TRBV29-1 and TRBJ2-5, with TRBD2 as a possible D gene (6 bases). Germline values: CDR1 SQVTM, CDR2 ANQGSEA. The CDR3 is 13 residues long. Deletions cut 4 bases from V and 5 bases from J, with 14 bases between. CDR3 sequence (DNA): TGCAGCGTTGGGATTTGGGGAGGCGAGACCCAGTACTTC. It yields the protein CSVGIWGGETQYF.

The chain couples TRBV20-1 to TRBJ2-3; TRBD1 might be the D (6 bases). Trimming removed 5 bases at V and 5 bases at J, with 17 bases between. The CDR3 extends over 14 amino acids. The germline gives CDR1 DFQATT, CDR2 SNEGSKA (reference sequence). CDR3 bases: TGCAGTGCTGGGGGCTGGTTAATTGAAGATACGCAGTATTTT. Translating gives CSAGGWLIEDTQYF.

The CDR3 coding sequence is TGTGCCAGCAGCCAAGATCGTATGGTCGGTTATGGCTACACCTTC. Residues: CASSQDRMVGYGYTF. The chain uses TRBV3-1 and TRBJ1-2, with D unclear. With 0 bases removed from V and 5 bases from J, the gap between germline ends came to 13 bases. The germline CDR1 and CDR2 sequences are LGHDT and YNNKEL (reference sequence). This CDR3 contains 15 residues.

The rearrangement links TRBV6-5 to TRBJ1-4; no clear D gene. The V end lost 6 bases, the J end lost 1 base, and 6 bases lay between the germline ends. Germline V gene data show CDR1 as MNHEY and CDR2 as SVGAGI. The CDR3 length is 13 residues. The DNA for the CDR3 is TGTGCCAGCAGCCGACAAACTAATGAAAAACTGTTTTTT. Its translation: CASSRQTNEKLFF.

The CDR3 sequence is CASSYAGAGGTEAFF. In nucleotides, the CDR3 is TGTGCCAGCAGTTACGCTGGGGCAGGAGGAACTGAAGCTTTCTTT. The rearrangement joins TRBV6-5 to TRBJ1-1; tentatively, D is TRBD1 (5 bases). V shed 2 bases and J shed 5 bases, with 15 bases lying between them. The CDR3 is 15 residues long. Germline CDR1 and CDR2: MNHEY and SVGAGI.

A few counts support this clonotype. The V gene is TRBV7-9, the J gene TRBJ2-1, with 7 positions matching TRBD2. The CDR3 is 17 residues long. Germline CDR1 SEHNR, CDR2 FQNEAQ (reference sequence). V trimming: 5 bases; J trimming: 5 bases; junction bases outside the gene matches: 15. CDR3 in DNA: TGTGCCAGCAGCCCCAGGTGGCGGGAGAAGAAAAACAATGAGCAGTTCTTC. Its protein product is CASSPRWREKKNNEQFF.

The table lists this clonotype with a few counts. The rearrangement joins TRBV2 to TRBJ2-4; D is ambiguous. The CDR3 extends over 11 amino acids. V dropped 4 bases and J dropped 7 bases, with 5 bases sitting between them. Germline CDR1 reads SNHLY; CDR2 reads FYNNEI. DNA for the CDR3: TGTGCCAGCAGTGTCACGAACATTCAGTACTTC. This gives the protein CASSVTNIQYF.

About this clonotype: The conserved phenylalanine or tryptophan normally closing the CDR3 is absent here, so this likely arose from a read error. The rearrangement uses TRBV28 and TRBJ2-3, with 8 bases fitting TRBD2. V shed 5 bases and J 3 bases; nucleotides not matched to a gene: 13. This CDR3 has 17 residues. Germline assignment: CDR1 MDHEN and CDR2 SYDVKM. The CDR3 spells CASSLGAGEVRTDTQYL. The CDR3 DNA sequence: TGTGCCAGCAGTCTGGGAGCGGGGGAGGTTAGGACAGATACGCAGTATCTT.

About this clonotype: A read error may produce the germline difference seen at one junction end. This chain connects TRBV4-2 to TRBJ2-1, with D possibly being TRBD2 (6 bases). Germline CDR1 and CDR2: LGHNA and YNFKEQ. CDR3 length: 17 residues. This chain's CDR3 is CASSQGGLSDSNNEQFF. CDR3 coding DNA: TGTGCCAGCAGCCAGGGTGGACTATCCGACTCCAACAATGAGCAGTTCTTC.

The sample holds a few counts of this clonotype. The V and J genes are TRBV5-1 and TRBJ2-1; TRBD2 matches at 7 bases. The CDR3 is 15 amino acids. Trimming cost V 4 bases and J 8 bases; bases outside gene matches: 12. Looked up from germline, CDR1 is SGHRS and CDR2 is YFSETQ. CDR3 residues: CASSPLGTNRDEQFF. The CDR3 DNA is TGCGCCAGCAGCCCCCTGGGGACTAACCGCGATGAGCAGTTCTTC.

The chain couples TRBV20-1 to TRBJ1-3, with D hard to call. Germline loops: CDR1 DFQATT, CDR2 SNEGSKA (reference sequence). The CDR3 totals 14 residues. V was clipped by 2 bases and J by 2 bases, with 10 bases between them. This CDR3 is CSARFGSAGNTIYF. The CDR3 DNA follows: TGCAGTGCTAGATTCGGATCAGCTGGAAACACCATATATTTT.

V and J are TRBV6-5 and TRBJ2-3, with D unclear. V lost 5 bases and J 6 bases, leaving 9 bases between the germline ends. This CDR3 is built from 12 residues. Germline assignment: CDR1 MNHEY and CDR2 SVGAGI. DNA for the CDR3: TGTGCCAGCAGTCAGACACCGGATACGCAGTATTTT. Its translation: CASSQTPDTQYF.

The gene calls are TRBV28 and TRBJ2-1; a weak D match, TRBD2 (7 bases). V was cut by 2 bases and J by 4 bases, with 12 bases left in between. From germline, CDR1 is MDHEN and CDR2 SYDVKM. There are 15 residues in the CDR3. This chain's CDR3 is CASSLGGARYNEQFF. DNA for the CDR3: TGTGCCAGCAGTTTAGGGGGGGCTAGGTACAATGAGCAGTTCTTC.

The chain combines TRBV20-1 with TRBJ1-5; no reliable D call. With 6 bases removed from V and 6 bases from J, the gap between germline ends came to 18 bases. The CDR3 consists of 14 residues. Germline V gene data show CDR1 as DFQATT and CDR2 as SNEGSKA (reference sequence). The CDR3 is CSAGNDGEGQPQHF. In DNA form, the CDR3 reads TGCAGTGCGGGCAATGATGGAGAAGGTCAGCCCCAGCATTTT.

The chain is built from TRBV7-3 and TRBJ2-5, with D hard to call. The tail of the sequence fits TRBJ2-1 better, so the J call may be wrong. The CDR3 contains 13 residues. CDR1 is SGHTA, CDR2 FQGTGA, per germline. The CDR3 nucleotides are TGTGCCAGCAGCTATTACTTGAACAATGAGCAGTTCTTC. Translating gives CASSYYLNNEQFF.

The genes are TRBV5-1 and TRBJ1-5; TRBD1 matches at 7 bases. The CDR3 spans 13 residues. From germline, CDR1 is SGHRS and CDR2 YFSETQ. Losses at the gene ends were 0 bases for V and 10 bases for J; bases not matched to a gene: 4. DNA of the CDR3: TGCGCCAGCAGCTTGGGACAGGGTAGACCCCAGCATTTT. The encoded protein is CASSLGQGRPQHF.